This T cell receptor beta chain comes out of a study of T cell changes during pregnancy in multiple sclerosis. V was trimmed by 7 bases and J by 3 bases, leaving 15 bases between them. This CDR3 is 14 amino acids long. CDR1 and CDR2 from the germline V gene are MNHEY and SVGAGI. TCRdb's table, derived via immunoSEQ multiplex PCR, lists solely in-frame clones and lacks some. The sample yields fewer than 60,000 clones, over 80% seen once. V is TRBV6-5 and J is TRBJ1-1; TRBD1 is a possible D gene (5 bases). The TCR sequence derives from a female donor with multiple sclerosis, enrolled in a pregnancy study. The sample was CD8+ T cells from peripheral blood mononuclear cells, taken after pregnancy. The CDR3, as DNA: TGTGCCAGCACCCTCGAGGAAGGGGACACTGAAGCTTTCTTT. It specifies CASTLEEGDTEAFF.